This TCR beta chain was observed in a study of tumor-infiltrating lymphocytes in primary liver carcinoma. The wider study: Each of the samples returned roughly 3.65 to 7.5 million productive TCRbeta reads (a yield similar across tissue types). Whole-study results and caveats: When set against blood, tumors had a significantly higher top-250-clone fraction (p = 0.039). Tumor-blood pairs (like tumor-adjacent pairs) overlapped less than tumor region pairs did.

At least ten counts were recorded for this clonotype. Its antigen remains unidentified. In germline, CDR1 is SEHNR, CDR2 FQNEAQ (reference sequence). CDR3 size: 16 residues. Losses at the gene ends were 6 bases for V and 0 bases for J; bases not matched to a gene: 6. Extraction of RNA together with DNA used about 20-34 mg of unsorted bulk tissue. The study sampled five separate regions from each tumor. A primer in the constant region served to generate TCR beta cDNA from roughly 550 ng of total RNA. A slightly modified ARM-PCR protocol with three nested multiplex PCR rounds produced these TCR beta libraries. The first two PCR rounds, around 10 cycles each, used TRBV1-TRBV30 forward primers and a C-beta reverse primer. One entry per CDR3 protein results from TCRdb running MiXCR on the multiplex PCR reads. Among approximately 74,000 distinct CDR3 sequences listed, 71% were seen once.

Source material: liver tumor tissue from sampling region 4. Subset in this sample: tumor region T4, right-lateral pole. The chain joins TRBV7-9 to TRBJ2-1; 9 bases fit TRBD2. This receptor was obtained from a woman aged 55-69 years with primary liver carcinoma and hepatitis B virus infection. The CDR3 DNA follows: TGTGCCAGCAGTCCCAATAGCGGGAGCTCCTACAATGAGCAGTTCTTC. It translates to CASSPNSGSSYNEQFF.